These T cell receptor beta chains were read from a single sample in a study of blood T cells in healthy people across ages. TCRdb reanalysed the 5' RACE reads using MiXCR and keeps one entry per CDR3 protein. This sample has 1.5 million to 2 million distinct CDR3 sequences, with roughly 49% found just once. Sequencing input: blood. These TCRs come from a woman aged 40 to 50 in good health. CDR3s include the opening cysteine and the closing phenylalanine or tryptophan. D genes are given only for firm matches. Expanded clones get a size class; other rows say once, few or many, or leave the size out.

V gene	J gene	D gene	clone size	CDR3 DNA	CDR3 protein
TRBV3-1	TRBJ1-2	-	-	TGTGCCAGCAGCCAAGATCTCAGGTCTGTTGGCTACACCTTC	CASSQDLRSVGYTF
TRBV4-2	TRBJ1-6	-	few	TGTGCCAGCAGCCAAGCGGACCTGGACGGGTCACCCCTCCACTTT	CASSQADLDGSPLHF
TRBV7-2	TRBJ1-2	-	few	TGTGCCAGCAGCTTATCCCGGGGAAGGGATGGCTACACCTTC	CASSLSRGRDGYTF
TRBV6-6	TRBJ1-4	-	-	TGTGCCAGCAGTTCCTACCAAATACACGAGGATGAAAAACTGTTTTTT	CASSSYQIHEDEKLFF
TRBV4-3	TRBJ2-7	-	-	TGCGCCAGCAGCAAGACAAGCTACAATGAGCAGTACTTC	CASSKTSYNEQYF
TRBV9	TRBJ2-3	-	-	TGTGCCAGCAGCGCGCCAAGCCCCACAGATACGCAGTATTTT	CASSAPSPTDTQYF
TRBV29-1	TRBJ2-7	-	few	TGCAGCGTTGGTGGCGGGACCTACGAGCAGTACTTC	CSVGGGTYEQYF
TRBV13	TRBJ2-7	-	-	TGTGCCAGCAGCCGAGGGACACCTTCCTACGAGCAGTACTTC	CASSRGTPSYEQYF
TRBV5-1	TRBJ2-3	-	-	TGCGCCAACCCACTCAATGGAAGCACAGATACGCAGTATTTT	CANPLNGSTDTQYF
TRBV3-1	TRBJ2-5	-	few	TGTGCCAGCAGCCAAGATCTTCTCCTAGAGACCCAGTACTTC	CASSQDLLLETQYF
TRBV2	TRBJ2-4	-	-	TGTGCCAGCAGTGAAGGACTCTATGTCAACATTCAGTACTTC	CASSEGLYVNIQYF
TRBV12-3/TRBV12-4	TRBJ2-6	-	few	TGTGCCAGCAGTCTTACAGGGTGGAGTACTGGGGCCAACGTCCTGACTTTC	CASSLTGWSTGANVLTF
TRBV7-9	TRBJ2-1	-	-	TGTGCCAGCAGCCCGAGGGCCGAAAACAATGAGCAGTTCTTC	CASSPRAENNEQFF
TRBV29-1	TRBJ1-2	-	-	TGCAGCGTTGAAGATCGGCGCAGGGGTGTGGAGGGCTACACCTTC	CSVEDRRRGVEGYTF
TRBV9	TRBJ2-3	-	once	TGTGCCAGCAGCTCTCAGCGAGCAAGCACAGATACGCAGTATTTT	CASSSQRASTDTQYF
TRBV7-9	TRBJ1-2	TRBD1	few	TGTGCCAGCAACGTCGGACAGGGGAGGGATGGCTACACCTTC	CASNVGQGRDGYTF
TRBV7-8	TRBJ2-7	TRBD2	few	TGTGCCAGCAGCCCGACTAGCGGACTAAGATACGAGCAGTACTTC	CASSPTSGLRYEQYF
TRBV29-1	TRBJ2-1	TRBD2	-	TGCAGCGTTGAAGCTAAAGGCACTCGGACTGGGACTAGCGGGAGCTCCTACAATGAGCAGTTCTTC	CSVEAKGTRTGTSGSSYNEQFF
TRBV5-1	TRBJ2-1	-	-	TGCGCCAGCAGCTTGATGGGCCTATCCTACAATGAGCAGTTCTTC	CASSLMGLSYNEQFF
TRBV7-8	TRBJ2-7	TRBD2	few	TGTGCCAGCAGGAGGGCGGGGGAAACCTACGAGCAGTACTTC	CASRRAGETYEQYF
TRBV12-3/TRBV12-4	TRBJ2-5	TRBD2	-	TGTGCTACGCTGAGGGGACTAGCGCACCAAGAGACCCAGTACTTC	CATLRGLAHQETQYF
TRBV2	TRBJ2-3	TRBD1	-	TGTGCCAGCGCGGACAGGGGAAGTAGAGTAGATACGCAGTATTTT	CASADRGSRVDTQYF
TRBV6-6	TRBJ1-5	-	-	TGTGCCAGCAGTTCCTCGTGGGAGTTCAATCAGCCCCAGCATTTT	CASSSSWEFNQPQHF
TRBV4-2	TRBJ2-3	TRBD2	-	TGTGCCAGCAGCCAAGAAGGAGGGGCTAGCGGGGGGGCGAGAGATACGCAGTATTTT	CASSQEGGASGGARDTQYF
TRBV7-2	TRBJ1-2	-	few	TGTGCCAGCAGCGCGACAGAATATGGCTACACCTTC	CASSATEYGYTF
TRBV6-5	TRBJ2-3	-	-	TGTGCCAGCATTCTGCGGGACGGGAGCACAGATACGCAGTATTTT	CASILRDGSTDTQYF
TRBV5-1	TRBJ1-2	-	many	TGCGCCAGCAGCCCCTCAGAATATGGCTACACCTTC	CASSPSEYGYTF
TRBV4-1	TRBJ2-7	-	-	TGCGCCAGCAGCCAAGAGGTCGGGGGACCCTACGAGCAGTACTTC	CASSQEVGGPYEQYF
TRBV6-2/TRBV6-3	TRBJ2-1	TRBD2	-	TGTGCCAGCAGTTTGAGCGGGGGGGCCGAATACGAGCAGTTCTTC	CASSLSGGAEYEQFF
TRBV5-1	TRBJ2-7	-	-	TGCGCCAGTAGCTTGTTTACAGGGGGGGACGAGCAGTACTTC	CASSLFTGGDEQYF
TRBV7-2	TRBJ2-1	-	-	TGTGCCAGCAGCTTATGGGGTTCGACGAACGATGAGCAGTTCTTC	CASSLWGSTNDEQFF
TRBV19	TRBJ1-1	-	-	TGTGCCAGTCATAAGGGCTTGAGGACTGAAGTTTTCTTT	CASHKGLRTEVFF
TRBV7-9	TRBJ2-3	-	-	TGTGTCAGCAGCCAGGGGGGTCTACTTAGCACAGATACGCAGTATTTT	CVSSQGGLLSTDTQYF
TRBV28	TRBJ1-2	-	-	TGTGCCAGCAGTTTAGGACACTTGGAGGGCTACACCTTC	CASSLGHLEGYTF
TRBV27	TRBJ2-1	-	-	TGTGCCAGCAGTTTATCCGAGGGCGGGACCTACAATGAGCAGTTCTTC	CASSLSEGGTYNEQFF
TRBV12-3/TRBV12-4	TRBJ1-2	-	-	TGTGCCAGCAGTCCCGGGATGGGGGGCTACACCTTC	CASSPGMGGYTF
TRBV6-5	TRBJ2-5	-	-	TGTGCCAGCAGTTACGGAGTAGCGGTTGTACAAGAGACCCAGTACTTC	CASSYGVAVVQETQYF
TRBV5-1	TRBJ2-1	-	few	TGCGCCAGCAGCTTGGCCGGGATTACACACAATGAGCAGTTCTTC	CASSLAGITHNEQFF
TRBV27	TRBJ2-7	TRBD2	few	TGTGCCAGCCACTCACTAGCGGGGGGTGCCTACGAGCAGTACTTC	CASHSLAGGAYEQYF
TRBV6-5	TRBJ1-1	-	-	TGTGCCAGCAGTTACCGAACTACACGAGTCAACACTGAAGCTTTCTTT	CASSYRTTRVNTEAFF
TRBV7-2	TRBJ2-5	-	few	TGTGCCAGCAGTTCACCACGGGGGACCCAGTACTTC	CASSSPRGTQYF
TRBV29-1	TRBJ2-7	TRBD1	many	TGCAGCGTTACCTCCGGGACAGGGGGCGTCTACGAGCAGTACTTC	CSVTSGTGGVYEQYF
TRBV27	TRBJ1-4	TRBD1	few	TGTGCCAGCAGACTAAACAGGGGTAATGAAAAACTGTTTTTT	CASRLNRGNEKLFF
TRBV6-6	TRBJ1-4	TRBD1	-	TGTGCCAGCAGACCGTTTGACAGGGGGTGGGAAAAACTGTTTTTT	CASRPFDRGWEKLFF
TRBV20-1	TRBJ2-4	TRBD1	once	TGCAGTGGAGGACAGGGGTGGATTCAGTACTTC	CSGGQGWIQYF
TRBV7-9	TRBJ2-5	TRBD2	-	TGTGCCAGCAGCCACGGGACTAGCGGGCAAGAGACCCAGTACTTC	CASSHGTSGQETQYF
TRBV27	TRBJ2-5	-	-	TGTGCCAGCAGTTCCCCGGGGGTTCGTCAAGAGACCCAGTACTTC	CASSSPGVRQETQYF
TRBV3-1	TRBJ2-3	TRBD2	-	TGTGCCAGCAGCCAAACCGGGACTACTAGCACAGATACGCAGTATTTT	CASSQTGTTSTDTQYF
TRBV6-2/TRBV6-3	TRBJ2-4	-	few	TGTGCCAGCAGTTATGGACCCATTCAGTACTTC	CASSYGPIQYF
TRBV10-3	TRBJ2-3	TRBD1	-	TGTGCCATCAGGCAGTCGGGACAGAACAGGGCAGATACGCAGTATTTT	CAIRQSGQNRADTQYF
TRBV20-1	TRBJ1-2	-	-	TGCAGTGCTAGAGGGCCCGAGGGGGTAGAATATGGCTACACCTTC	CSARGPEGVEYGYTF
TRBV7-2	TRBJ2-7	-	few	TGTGCCAGCAGCTGGGGGGTGGACAGCTACGAGCAGTACTTC	CASSWGVDSYEQYF
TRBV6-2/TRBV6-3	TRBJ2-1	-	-	TGTGCCAGCAGTTTTGCAGGGGATGAGCAGTTCTTC	CASSFAGDEQFF
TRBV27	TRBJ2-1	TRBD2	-	TGTGCCAGCAGTCCCAGGACTAGCGGGGGGACCCATGAGCAGTTCTTC	CASSPRTSGGTHEQFF
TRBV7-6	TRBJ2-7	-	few	TGTGCCAGCAGCGGAAAGGGGTACGAGCAGTACTTC	CASSGKGYEQYF
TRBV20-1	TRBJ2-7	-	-	TGCAGTACCATCCGGACTGAAAACTACGAGCAGTACTTC	CSTIRTENYEQYF
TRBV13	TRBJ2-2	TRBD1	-	TGTGCCAGCAGGGGGACAGGGGGCGATACCGGGGAGCTGTTTTTT	CASRGTGGDTGELFF